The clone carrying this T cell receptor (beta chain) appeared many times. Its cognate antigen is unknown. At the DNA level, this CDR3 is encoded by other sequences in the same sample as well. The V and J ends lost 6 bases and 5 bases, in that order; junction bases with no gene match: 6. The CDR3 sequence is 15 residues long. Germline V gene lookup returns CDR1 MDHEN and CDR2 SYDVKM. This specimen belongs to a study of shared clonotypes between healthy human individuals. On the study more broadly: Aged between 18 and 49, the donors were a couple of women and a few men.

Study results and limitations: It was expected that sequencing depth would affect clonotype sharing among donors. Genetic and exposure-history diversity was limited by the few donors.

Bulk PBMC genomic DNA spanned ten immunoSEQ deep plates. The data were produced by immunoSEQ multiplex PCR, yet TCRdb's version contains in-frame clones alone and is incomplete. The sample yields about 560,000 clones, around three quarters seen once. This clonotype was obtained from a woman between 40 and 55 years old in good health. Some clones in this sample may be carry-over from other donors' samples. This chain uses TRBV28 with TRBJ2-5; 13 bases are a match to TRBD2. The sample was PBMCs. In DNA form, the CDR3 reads TGTGCCAGCAGACAGACTAGCGGGAGGCCGGAGACCCAGTACTTC. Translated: CASRQTSGRPETQYF.